The next 25 T cell receptor beta chains were all read from a single sample in a study of T cell repertoires in cytomegalovirus infection. Which antigens these TCRs recognize remains unknown. A single record per CDR3 protein comes from TCRdb applying MiXCR to the reads. The sample has about 920,000 distinct CDR3 sequences; less than 40% are singletons. The material sequenced was cultured CD8+ T cells from PBMCs, taken from culture after CMV antigen stimulation. All receptors come from a human donor in good health (CMV status not recorded). Some clones in this sample may be carry-over from other donors' samples.

The V call is TRBV2, the J call TRBJ1-1; D is uncertain. The CDR3 runs to 12 residues. Germline loops: CDR1 SNHLY, CDR2 FYNNEI. V gave up 7 bases and J gave up 0 bases, with 6 bases separating them. The CDR3 spells CASISMNTEAFF. CDR3 DNA: TGTGCCAGCATTTCAATGAACACTGAAGCTTTCTTT.

There are a few counts of this clonotype. The chain couples TRBV27 to TRBJ2-3; maybe TRBD1 (6 bases). Germline CDR1 and CDR2: MNHEY and SMNVEV (reference sequence). The CDR3 contains 13 residues. The V end lost 6 bases, the J end lost 1 base, and 8 bases lay between the germline ends. Written as DNA, the CDR3 is TGTGCCAGCAGGCACAGGGGCACAGATACGCAGTATTTT. It specifies CASRHRGTDTQYF.

This rearrangement joins TRBV7-4 to TRBJ2-5, with TRBD2 identical over 8 bases. After removal of 6 bases from V and 2 bases from J, the junction contained 5 bases not matched to a gene. Germline V gives CDR1 SGHVT, CDR2 SQSDAQ. This CDR3 contains 14 residues. In nucleotides, the CDR3 is TGTGCCAGCAGGAGCGGGGGCGAACAAGAGACCCAGTACTTC. This encodes CASRSGGEQETQYF.

This chain joins TRBV28 and TRBJ1-2; D gene unclear. Trimming took off 5 bases at V and 8 bases at J, with 18 bases between the two ends. The CDR3 has 14 amino acids. The germline CDR1 and CDR2 sequences are MDHEN and SYDVKM. CDR3 sequence (DNA): TGTGCCAGCAGTCCGAGGGCCTTGAGGGAGGGCTACACCTTC. It yields the protein CASSPRALREGYTF.

Many counts were recorded for this clonotype. The chain carries TRBV7-6 and TRBJ1-6, with D unclear. This CDR3 is built from 15 residues. Between the trimmed V and J ends, which lost 1 base and 5 bases, there was a span of 9 bases. In germline, CDR1 is SGHVS, CDR2 FNYEAQ. Here the CDR3 DNA reads TGTGCCAGCAGCTTAGTTGCAGCAGATAATTCACCCCTCCACTTT. Residues: CASSLVAADNSPLHF.

V is TRBV20-1 and J is TRBJ2-2, with D perhaps matching TRBD1 (6 bases). This CDR3 spans 14 amino acids. Germline CDR1 is DFQATT and CDR2 is SNEGSKA (reference sequence). V was shortened by 2 bases and J by 1 base, with 8 bases between the two germline ends. In DNA, the CDR3 is TGCAGTGCTAGATCAGGGGAGAACACCGGGGAGCTGTTTTTT. It specifies CSARSGENTGELFF.

About this clonotype: The junction departs from germline at one end; a sequencing error may be responsible. The chain recombines TRBV11-1 with TRBJ2-7; 7 positions agree with TRBD1. The CDR3 has 13 residues. CDR1 SGHAT and CDR2 FQDESV come from the germline V gene (reference sequence). CDR3 in DNA: TGTGCCAGCAGCCCCGGGACAGTTCTCGAGCAGTGCTTC. This codes for CASSPGTVLEQCF.

V and J are TRBV2 and TRBJ2-5; D remains unclear. Germline V CDR1 and CDR2: SNHLY, FYNNEI. CDR3 size: 11 residues. V lost 6 bases, J lost 3 bases, and 5 bases lay in between. The CDR3 DNA is TGTGCCAGCAGGACAAAAGAGACCCAGTACTTC. Translation gives CASRTKETQYF. The entire variable domain, with the rest obtained from reference TRBV2 and TRBJ2-5, is as follows: EPEVTQTPSHQVTQMGQEVILRCVPISNHLYFYWYRQILGQKVEFLVSFYNNEISEKSEIFDDQFSVERPDGSNFTLKIRSTKLEDSAMYFCASRTKETQYFGPGTRLLVL.

This clonotype showed up just a few times. The V call is TRBV7-9, the J call TRBJ2-1; TRBD1 agrees at 9 bases. Germline CDR1 is SEHNR and CDR2 is FQNEAQ (reference sequence). J was trimmed by 2 bases and V by 5 bases; bases with no gene match: 7. The CDR3 is 16 residues long. CDR3 DNA sequence: TGTGCCAGCAGCAACAGGGACAGGGCGGCCTACAATGAGCAGTTCTTC. Protein product: CASSNRDRAAYNEQFF.

This clonotype showed up just a few times. This chain uses TRBV12-3 or TRBV12-4 with TRBJ2-1; D is uncertain. The CDR3 runs to 14 residues. V lost 6 bases, J lost 0 bases, and 9 bases lay in between. The CDR3 DNA reads TGTGCCAGCAGCGGGTCCTACTCCTACAATGAGCAGTTCTTC. Translating it yields CASSGSYSYNEQFF.

A few counts support this clonotype. The J gene is TRBJ2-1, the V gene TRBV4-1, with D uncertain. Germline values: CDR1 MGHRA, CDR2 YSYEKL. Between the trimmed V and J ends, which lost 7 bases and 8 bases, there was a span of 15 bases. The CDR3 extends over 13 amino acids. CDR3: CASTTSPVDEQFF. CDR3 bases: TGCGCCAGCACCACCTCCCCTGTTGATGAGCAGTTCTTC.

V is TRBV5-5 and J is TRBJ2-3, with 8 positions matching TRBD1. The V and J ends lost 3 bases and 3 bases, in that order; junction bases with no gene match: 9. Germline loops: CDR1 SGHKS, CDR2 YYEKEE (reference sequence). The CDR3 is 16 residues long. The CDR3: CASSWGTGSTTDTQYF. The CDR3 DNA sequence: TGTGCCAGCAGCTGGGGGACAGGTTCGACTACAGATACGCAGTATTTT.

The rearrangement uses TRBV5-5 and TRBJ2-7; D might be TRBD1 or TRBD2, each matching 6 bases. Germline lookup yields CDR1 SGHKS and CDR2 YYEKEE (reference sequence). Trimming cost V 0 bases and J 9 bases, with 28 bases left between them. The CDR3 length is 18 residues. CDR3 protein: CASSLEVGGAGVSGRQYF. The CDR3 DNA reads as TGTGCCAGCAGCTTGGAGGTCGGAGGGGCAGGGGTCTCTGGAAGGCAGTACTTC.

This chain uses TRBV6-1 with TRBJ2-7; D is perhaps TRBD1 (7 bases). There are 13 residues in the CDR3. Germline values: CDR1 MNHNS, CDR2 SASEGT. The V gene lost 4 bases and the J gene lost 3 bases, with 10 bases spanning the gap. This CDR3 reads CASSAGGLYEQYF. As DNA, the CDR3 is TGTGCCAGCAGTGCAGGGGGGCTCTACGAGCAGTACTTC.

This clonotype has only one observation. V is TRBV20-1 and J is TRBJ2-1; D is ambiguous. The CDR3 sequence is 15 residues long. The V end was cut by 6 bases, the J end by 1 base, with 16 bases between. Germline V lookup: CDR1 DFQATT, CDR2 SNEGSKA (reference sequence). DNA of the CDR3: TGCAGTGCCGGACCCGGTAGGCATTCCTACAATGAGCAGTTCTTC. The encoded protein is CSAGPGRHSYNEQFF.

In this sample, this clonotype turned up many times. Germline is not matched at one junction end, which may reflect a read error. V gene TRBV27 combines with J gene TRBJ2-2, with a weak D call TRBD1 (6 bases). Germline V gene lookup returns CDR1 MNHEY and CDR2 SMNVEV (reference sequence). CDR3 length: 14 amino acids. CDR3 sequence (DNA): TGCGCCAGCAGCCTGGGACAAAACACCGGGGAGCTGTTTTTT. Protein: CASSLGQNTGELFF.

This clonotype was observed a few times. This sequence joins TRBV19 and TRBJ2-1; the D gene is possibly TRBD1 (6 bases). Trimming removed 3 bases at V and 9 bases at J, with 21 bases between. Germline assignment: CDR1 LNHDA and CDR2 SQIVND (reference sequence). This CDR3 contains 16 residues. The CDR3 spells CASSIQGPGQSREQFF. For the CDR3, the DNA is TGTGCCAGTAGTATCCAGGGTCCGGGACAAAGCCGTGAGCAGTTCTTC.

The chain links TRBV14 to TRBJ1-1; 9 nucleotides agree with TRBD1. From germline, CDR1 is SGHDN and CDR2 FVKESK. With V trimmed by 0 bases and J by 0 bases, 11 bases remained unmatched. The CDR3 sequence is 19 residues long. CDR3 protein: CASSQDNRGPVDMNTEAFF. The CDR3, as DNA: TGTGCCAGCAGCCAAGATAACAGGGGGCCCGTCGACATGAACACTGAAGCTTTCTTT.

This rearrangement joins TRBV4-1 to TRBJ2-6; no definite D call. Germline V gene lookup returns CDR1 MGHRA and CDR2 YSYEKL. The CDR3 spans 19 residues. Trimming stripped 3 bases from V and 0 bases from J, with 18 bases between. The CDR3 DNA follows: TGCGCCAGCAGCCACTGGCCCTACCAACTGAACTCTGGGGCCAACGTCCTGACTTTC. Amino acid sequence: CASSHWPYQLNSGANVLTF.

The rearrangement joins TRBV7-9 to TRBJ1-1, with D perhaps matching TRBD1 (5 bases). The V end was cut by 4 bases, the J end by 6 bases, with 18 bases between. Germline loops: CDR1 SEHNR, CDR2 FQNEAQ (reference sequence). This CDR3 has 15 residues. CDR3 loop: CASSYPAGLIAEAFF. The CDR3 coding sequence is TGTGCCAGCAGCTACCCGGCGGGGCTGATAGCTGAAGCTTTCTTT.

This clonotype was observed at least ten times. V and J are TRBV5-5 and TRBJ1-1; D is uncertain. Germline V lookup: CDR1 SGHKS, CDR2 YYEKEE (reference sequence). This CDR3 region has 12 residues. V gave up 0 bases and J gave up 10 bases, with 10 bases separating them. The CDR3 spells CASSLDRVVAFF. The CDR3 DNA sequence: TGTGCCAGCAGCTTGGACCGAGTGGTAGCTTTCTTT.

The chain links TRBV12-3 or TRBV12-4 to TRBJ1-4, with a weak D call TRBD1 (5 bases). The CDR3 contains 15 residues. V was clipped by 5 bases and J by 7 bases, with 17 bases between them. The CDR3 sequence is CASSPPGRDGEKLFF. CDR3 bases: TGTGCCAGCAGTCCCCCCGGCAGGGACGGTGAAAAACTGTTTTTT.

This clonotype was recorded at least ten times. The chain recombines TRBV12-3 or TRBV12-4 with TRBJ1-2; TRBD1 agrees at 9 bases. The trim removed 7 bases at V and 6 bases at J, leaving 12 bases unmatched. The length of the CDR3 is 15 residues. The chain's CDR3 is CASTKPPGQGNGYTF. The CDR3 nucleotides read TGTGCCAGCACTAAACCTCCGGGACAGGGAAATGGCTACACCTTC.

The rearrangement uses TRBV7-3 and TRBJ2-5; the match to TRBD2 covers 9 bases. The length of the CDR3 is 16 residues. J lost 3 bases, V lost 3 bases, and 8 bases had no gene match. Germline assignment: CDR1 SGHTA and CDR2 FQGTGA. The DNA for the CDR3 is TGTGCCAGCAGCTTGGAAGCGGGGGGCGTTAAAGAGACCCAGTACTTC. This translates into CASSLEAGGVKETQYF. Full variable domain (missing parts from reference TRBV7-3 and TRBJ2-5): GAGVSQTPSNKVTEKGKYVELRCDPISGHTALYWYRQSLGQGPEFLIYFQGTGAADDSGLPNDRFFAVRPEGSVSTLKIQRTERGDSAVYLCASSLEAGGVKETQYFGPGTRLLVL.

The chain combines TRBV4-1 with TRBJ2-3; D is possibly TRBD1 (5 bases). Germline CDR1 is MGHRA and CDR2 is YSYEKL. The CDR3 totals 13 residues. V was trimmed by 3 bases and J by 6 bases, leaving 10 bases between them. The CDR3 sequence: CASSQGAGDTQYF. The CDR3 region has the DNA TGCGCCAGCAGCCAGGGCGCAGGGGATACGCAGTATTTT.